This T cell receptor beta chain stems from a study of memory CD4+ T cells and cytomegalovirus serostatus (dated by TCRdb to about 2019). Background for the entire study: The cohort included around 33 healthy adults from Belgium, of whom 9 were CMV seropositive and roughly 25 were CMV seronegative. To replicate a published TCR-based CMV serostatus classifier, the study sequenced CD4+ memory TCRbeta repertoires from a Belgian cohort whose cytomegalovirus serostatus was known. What the authors observed across the whole study: A median bootstrapped AUC of roughly 0.95 with a 95% CI of 0.76-1.00 was achieved on the Belgian cohort by the original-framework classifier. Only CD4+CD45RO+ memory cells were sequenced, in contrast to the original study, in which naive and memory CD4+ and CD8+ populations were covered. Of 164 previously reported CMV-associated TCRbeta sequences, 67 appeared in the CD4+ memory repertoires, each in one to five individuals. Results were interpreted as suggesting that the CMV-associated TCR signature is largely present in the CD4+ memory repertoire. For CMV serostatus prediction, a median bootstrapped AUC of 0.95 was reached with the original framework, and a median bootstrapped AUC of 0.91 was reached with a US-trained random forest.

In regard to this clone: Its recognized antigen is unknown. No base qualities exist here, and no much larger clone lies one base off it.

Single viable CD3+CD4+CD8-CD45RO+ cells were sorted as memory CD4+ T cells on a FACSAria II. CMV serostatus was assessed using a Roche Elecsys assay, by which serum IgG against CMV pp150, pp28, p38 and p52 was detected. Once the samples were thawed, total CD4+ T cells were enriched through positive selection using CD4 magnetic microbeads. Samples originated from another study that specifically interrogated the CD4+ T cell memory repertoire. Following standard operating procedures, peripheral blood mononuclear cells were isolated and cryopreserved, while serum was kept at -80 degrees C. The staining relied on CD3-PerCP (BW264/56), CD4-APC (RPA-T4), CD45RO-PE (UCHT1) and CD8-Pacific Orange (3B5) antibodies, and Sytox blue was used to exclude non-viable cells. The Quick-DNA Microprep Kit was used to extract genomic DNA from the sorted cells. TCRbeta DNA was amplified with the immunoSEQ hsTCRbeta kit following the manufacturer's protocol. An Illumina MiSeq instrument was used to sequence the TCRbeta libraries. Per the original workflow: After out-of-frame sequences were removed, 2 million to 2.5 million distinct TCRbeta sequences remained, averaging approximately 72,000 per individual. Each individual was scored according to the count of approximately 170 previously reported CMV-associated TCRbeta sequences and the total productive distinct TCRbeta count. A beta-binomial model was reimplemented in Python, and scikit-learn random forests with default parameters were trained on data from the US cohort. On the Belgian cohort, classifier performance was reported as the median AUC, along with percentile confidence intervals, across 10,000 bootstrap iterations. TCRdb carries this immuneACCESS record with in-frame sequences only. Its versions omit some clonotypes, under half of them owing to an unresolved V gene in the studies checked, with the rest unexplained. For V, J and clone size, that table is used; D and trimming come from the DNA. The sample includes 40,000 to 55,000 clones, with 76% observed a single time. 1.9% of the sample rests with the top ten.

Taken from the germline V gene (reference sequence), the CDR1 and CDR2 loops are SGHNT and YYREEE. V is cut back by 4 bases and J by 2 bases, with 4 bases in the junction unmatched. The CDR3 spans 14 residues, from the cysteine through the phenylalanine. The entry retains the CDR3 DNA only, 42 bases that are in frame from base 1. This TCR was recovered from an adult in good health and CMV-seronegative. The sequence links TRBV5-4 to TRBJ2-3, with 7 middle bases fitting TRBD1. Sequenced: memory CD4+ T cells from blood. The encoded CDR3 is CASSPGQLTDTQYF. The DNA sequence is as follows: TGTGCCAGCAGCCCGGGACAGCTCACAGATACGCAGTATTTT.